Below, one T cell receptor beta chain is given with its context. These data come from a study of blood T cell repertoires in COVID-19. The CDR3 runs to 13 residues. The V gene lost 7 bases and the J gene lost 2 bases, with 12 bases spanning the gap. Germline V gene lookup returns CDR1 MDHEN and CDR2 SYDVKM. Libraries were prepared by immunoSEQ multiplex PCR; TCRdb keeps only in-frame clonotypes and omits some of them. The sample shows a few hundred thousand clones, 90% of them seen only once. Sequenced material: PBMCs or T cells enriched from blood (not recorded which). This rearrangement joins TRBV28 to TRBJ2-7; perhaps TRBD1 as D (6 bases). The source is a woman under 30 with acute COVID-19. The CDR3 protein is CASTPGTTYEQYF. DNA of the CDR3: TGTGCCAGCACTCCCGGGACAACCTACGAGCAGTACTTC.